The 27 T cell receptor beta chains below all came from one sample that was sequenced in a study of blood T cells in healthy people across ages. Through a sample-barcoded 5' primer and a J-beta primer mix, a second PCR was run for roughly 6 to 11 cycles. Each CDR3 protein is one row after TCRdb ran MiXCR on the 5' RACE reads. The sample holds about 650,000 distinct CDR3 sequences, approximately 31% seen once. Specimen: blood. These receptors were collected from a woman older than 75 in good health.

The genes are TRBV19 and TRBJ1-2; the D is unclear. The CDR3 runs to 14 residues. V lost 8 bases, J lost 4 bases, and 17 bases lay in between. The germline gives CDR1 LNHDA, CDR2 SQIVND (reference sequence). CDR3 sequence reads: CASRCAGSRYGYTF. As DNA, the CDR3 is TGTGCCAGTCGCTGCGCAGGCAGTCGCTATGGCTACACCTTC. Full variable domain (remainder filled in from reference TRBV19 and TRBJ1-2): DGGITQSPKYLFRKEGQNVTLSCEQNLNHDAMYWYRQDPGQGLRLIYYSQIVNDFQKGDIAEGYSVSREKKESFPLTVTSAQKNPTAFYLCASRCAGSRYGYTFGSGTRLTVV.

This clonotype was seen ten or more times. The chain joins TRBV9 to TRBJ2-7; possibly TRBD1 for D (6 bases). Trimming took 2 bases from V and 6 from J, leaving 15 bases between them. Germline CDR1 reads SGDLS; CDR2 reads YYNGEE. This CDR3 comprises 14 residues. The CDR3 loop reads CASSVDGGGGEQYF. The CDR3 DNA is TGTGCCAGCAGCGTCGATGGTGGGGGCGGCGAGCAGTACTTC.

Details on this clonotype: It may be a read error: a sequence one base away is much more abundant. The rearrangement uses TRBV6-2 or TRBV6-3 and TRBJ2-7, with TRBD1 matching 10 bases. Looked up from germline, CDR1 is MNHEY and CDR2 is SVGEGT. The CDR3 runs 12 residues. After removal of 8 bases from V and 7 bases from J, the junction contained 5 bases not matched to a gene. Here the CDR3 reads CASGDRGHEQYF. Here the CDR3 DNA reads TGTGCCAGCGGGGACAGGGGCCATGAGCAGTACTTC.

This clonotype was observed many times. The V call is TRBV7-2, the J call TRBJ1-2; no clear D gene. Germline values: CDR1 SGHTA, CDR2 FQGNSA. The CDR3 runs to 12 residues. Trimming shortened V by 5 bases and J by 4 bases, and 8 bases separated the two germline ends. This chain's CDR3 is CASSPVGYGYTF. The CDR3 nucleotides are TGTGCCAGCAGCCCGGTCGGCTATGGCTACACCTTC. Filled out from reference TRBV7-2 and TRBJ1-2, the complete variable domain reads GAGVSQSPSNKVTEKGKDVELRCDPISGHTALYWYRQSLGQGLEFLIYFQGNSAPDKSGLPSDRFSAERTGGSVSTLTIQRTQQEDSAVYLCASSPVGYGYTFGSGTRLTVV.

This clonotype was observed at least ten times. The chain recombines TRBV7-2 with TRBJ2-5; D gene uncertain. The ends were cut back, 5 bases at V and 4 bases at J, with 11 bases in the middle. The CDR3 is made up of 13 amino acids. Looked up from germline, CDR1 is SGHTA and CDR2 is FQGNSA. CDR3 nucleotide sequence: TGTGCCAGCAGCCAAGTCCCCAGAGAGACCCAGTACTTC. This gives the protein CASSQVPRETQYF.

This clonotype has more than one count but fewer than ten. The rearrangement links TRBV5-4 to TRBJ2-1; 9 bases line up with TRBD1. CDR3 size: 15 residues. Germline V CDR1 and CDR2: SGHNT, YYREEE (reference sequence). Trimming cost V 3 bases and J 6 bases; bases outside gene matches: 7. CDR3 protein: CASSSGGQGRNEQFF. Written as DNA, the CDR3 is TGTGCCAGCAGCTCTGGGGGACAGGGACGCAATGAGCAGTTCTTC.

This clonotype was observed many times. The chain has TRBV5-6 and TRBJ2-7, with D tentatively TRBD1 or TRBD2 (5 bases each). Germline V gene data show CDR1 as SGHDT and CDR2 as YYEEEE. CDR3 length: 15 residues. Trimming removed 5 bases at V and 0 bases at J, with 15 bases between. The CDR3 DNA reads as TGTGCCAGCAGTATCCGGGACGTACTCTCCTACGAGCAGTACTTC. Its protein product is CASSIRDVLSYEQYF.

The rearrangement uses TRBV6-2 or TRBV6-3 and TRBJ1-5, with unresolved D. From germline, CDR1 is MNHEY and CDR2 SVGEGT. The CDR3 has 13 residues. Trimming took off 6 bases at V and 6 bases at J, with 12 bases between the two ends. The CDR3 is CASSPVRSQPQHF. The CDR3 coding sequence is TGTGCCAGCAGCCCAGTGCGGTCTCAGCCCCAGCATTTT.

This clonotype was recorded a few times. V usage is TRBV6-6 and J usage is TRBJ1-6; tentative D call: TRBD1 (6 bases). Per the germline V gene, CDR1 is MNHNY and CDR2 is SVGAGI (reference sequence). The V end was cut by 0 bases, the J end by 5 bases, with 8 bases between. The CDR3 is made up of 15 amino acids. The CDR3 sequence: CASSYSGTHNSPLHF. CDR3 nucleotides: TGTGCCAGCAGTTACTCGGGGACACATAATTCACCCCTCCACTTT.

On this clonotype itself: A much larger clonotype is one base distant, so this may be a read error. V and J are TRBV4-2 and TRBJ2-3, with TRBD2 identical over 11 bases. The germline V gene has CDR1 LGHNA and CDR2 YNFKEQ. The CDR3 runs to 15 residues. The J segment lost 1 base and the V segment lost 8 bases, leaving 5 bases of the junction unmatched. The CDR3 loop reads CASGLLAGGTDTQYF. The CDR3 bases are TGTGCCAGCGGGTTACTAGCGGGGGGCACAGATACGCAGTATTTT.

The sample holds a few counts of this clonotype. This may be a read error, as it is one base from a much larger clone. This chain links TRBV2 with TRBJ2-1; tentatively, D is TRBD1 or TRBD2 (5 bases each). Germline V lookup: CDR1 SNHLY, CDR2 FYNNEI. CDR3 size: 14 residues. DNA of the CDR3: TGTACCAGCACCCGCGCCGGGGCAAACAATGAGCAGTTCTTC. Translating gives CTSTRAGANNEQFF.

This clonotype has a count of ten or more. The chain links TRBV5-6 to TRBJ2-7; D possibly corresponds to TRBD1 (5 bases). V dropped 6 bases and J dropped 4 bases, with 17 bases sitting between them. The CDR3 extends over 14 amino acids. CDR1 and CDR2 (germline): SGHDT, YYEEEE. The CDR3 nucleotides are TGTGCCAGCACCCGAGGAGACAGAATATACGAGCAGTACTTC. It yields the protein CASTRGDRIYEQYF.

The chain carries TRBV6-5 and TRBJ2-4; D is possibly TRBD1 (6 bases). V was trimmed by 6 bases and J by 14 bases, leaving 17 bases between them. The CDR3 has 12 residues. The germline V gene has CDR1 MNHEY and CDR2 SVGAGI. CDR3 DNA sequence: TGTGCCAGCAGCATGACAGGTCGAGGGGAGTACTTC. This gives the protein CASSMTGRGEYF.

This chain connects TRBV11-3 to TRBJ2-4; no reliable D call. The CDR3 spans 13 residues. Trimming cost V 6 bases and J 0 bases, with 6 bases left between them. Germline loops: CDR1 SGHNT, CDR2 YENEEA. CDR3 sequence reads: CASRAPAKNIQYF. CDR3 nucleotide sequence: TGTGCCAGCAGAGCGCCAGCCAAAAACATTCAGTACTTC.

This clonotype was recorded at least ten times. The V call is TRBV20-1, the J call TRBJ2-7, with D possibly being TRBD1 or TRBD2 (5 bases each). The CDR3 spans 14 residues. Germline CDR1 and CDR2: DFQATT and SNEGSKA (reference sequence). V shed 6 bases and J shed 7 bases, with 22 bases lying between them. The CDR3 DNA reads TGCAGTGCGGATCCGGGACGTGGGAATCTGGAGCAGTACTTC. Its translation is CSADPGRGNLEQYF.

The rearrangement uses TRBV7-3 and TRBJ2-5, with a possible D match to TRBD1 (6 bases). The CDR3 covers 15 residues. The V gene lost 1 base and the J gene lost 11 bases, with 20 bases spanning the gap. The germline V gene has CDR1 SGHTA and CDR2 FQGTGA. The CDR3 DNA sequence: TGTGCCAGCAGCTTAAGGAGCAGGGGAAGTGATGGGCAGTACTTC. Its translation: CASSLRSRGSDGQYF.

The chain carries TRBV3-1 and TRBJ1-2; TRBD1 is a possible D gene (5 bases). The CDR3 has 14 amino acids. From germline, CDR1 is LGHDT and CDR2 YNNKEL (reference sequence). The ends were cut back, 4 bases at V and 3 bases at J, with 12 bases in the middle. The CDR3, as DNA: TGTGCCAGCAGCCCGCGGGGGGTGGACTATGGCTACACCTTC. Amino acid sequence: CASSPRGVDYGYTF.

The chain's CDR3 is CASSLKGVTEAFF. The CDR3 DNA sequence: TGTGCCAGCAGCTTAAAAGGGGTAACTGAAGCTTTCTTT. The V call is TRBV7-2, the J call TRBJ1-1; D possibly corresponds to TRBD1 (5 bases). The V gene lost 2 bases and the J gene lost 5 bases, with 9 bases spanning the gap. The CDR3 runs to 13 residues. The V gene's germline CDR1 is SGHTA and CDR2 FQGNSA.

Ten or more counts support this clonotype. The chain joins TRBV5-1 to TRBJ2-3; D perhaps matches TRBD1 (6 bases). V was pared by 5 bases and J by 4 bases, with 14 bases between. Germline V gene sequence: CDR1 SGHRS, CDR2 YFSETQ. The CDR3 runs 14 residues. In nucleotides, the CDR3 is TGCGCCAGCAGATCCGGGACACCCCCAGATACGCAGTATTTT. Translated: CASRSGTPPDTQYF.

This clonotype was seen only a few times. A much larger clone sits a single nucleotide away, making a read error possible. The CDR3 DNA is TGTGCCTGGAGCCTGGGCCAAAACAATGAGCAGTACTTC. Translation: CAWSLGQNNEQYF. The rearrangement uses TRBV30 and TRBJ2-5; no clear D gene. The CDR3 consists of 13 residues. V lost 3 bases, J lost 11 bases, and 19 bases lay in between. Germline V gene sequence: CDR1 GTSNPN, CDR2 SVGIG (reference sequence).

A remark on this clonotype: Being one base from a much bigger clone, this may be a read error. The V call is TRBV7-2, the J call TRBJ1-5; perhaps TRBD1 as D (5 bases). Germline CDR1 SGHTA, CDR2 FQGNSA. This CDR3 has 17 residues. The CDR3 DNA sequence: TGTGTCAGCAGCTTACCCAGGGTAGGATATAGCAATCAGCCCCAGCATTTT. Its protein is CVSSLPRVGYSNQPQHF.

CDR3: CSARRDRGRGNEQFF. The DNA for the CDR3 is TGCAGTGCTAGACGGGACAGGGGGCGAGGAAATGAGCAGTTCTTC. The V and J genes are TRBV20-1 and TRBJ2-1; 12 bases map to TRBD1. V was pared by 2 bases and J by 7 bases, with 6 bases of the junction left unmatched. This CDR3 contains 15 residues. Germline CDR1 DFQATT, CDR2 SNEGSKA (reference sequence).

This clonotype was counted once. The rearrangement links TRBV10-3 to TRBJ1-2; a weak D match, TRBD1 (6 bases). V shed 3 bases and J shed 8 bases, with 19 bases lying between them. Looked up from germline, CDR1 is ENHRY and CDR2 is SYGVKD. CDR3 length equals 15 residues. The CDR3: CAISDGAGQTTGYTF. The CDR3 nucleotides read TGTGCCATCAGTGACGGGGCCGGACAGACTACAGGCTACACCTTC.

This clonotype has ten or more counts. The gene calls are TRBV6-2 or TRBV6-3 and TRBJ2-7, with 9 bases identical to TRBD1. V shed 0 bases, J shed 7 bases, and the junction held 25 bases outside the gene matches. The CDR3 loop spans 21 amino acids. CDR1 is MNHEY and CDR2 is SVGEGT in the germline V gene. The CDR3 region has the DNA TGTGCCAGCAGTTACTCAATCCTCCATCCGGGACAGGGACCCTTAAGCCTGGAGCAGTACTTC. Translating it yields CASSYSILHPGQGPLSLEQYF.

This clonotype was detected only a few times. The junction differs from germline at one of its ends, possibly a read error. The chain carries TRBV7-2 and TRBJ2-7; 8 nucleotides match TRBD1. This CDR3 spans 15 amino acids. Germline V CDR1 and CDR2: SGHTA, FQGNSA. The CDR3 region is CAGSIDGQGIYEQYF. The CDR3 region has the DNA TGCGCCGGCAGCATCGATGGACAGGGAATCTACGAGCAGTACTTC.

This clonotype was seen more than once but under ten times. Germline is not matched at one junction end, which may reflect a read error. The chain employs TRBV20-1 and TRBJ2-7, with D unclear. CDR1 and CDR2 from the germline V gene are DFQATT and SNEGSKA (reference sequence). The CDR3 totals 12 residues. CDR3 nucleotides: TGCAGGGCTAGGCCTAGCTCCTACGAGCAGTACTTC. Protein product: CRARPSSYEQYF.

At least ten counts were recorded for this clonotype. The rearrangement joins TRBV20-1 to TRBJ2-7; TRBD2 agrees at 7 bases. This CDR3 has 13 residues. The V and J ends lost 1 base and 4 bases, in that order; junction bases with no gene match: 4. Germline loops: CDR1 DFQATT, CDR2 SNEGSKA (reference sequence). The DNA of the CDR3 is TGCAGTGCTAGAGGGGGGGGTCCGTACGAGCAGTACTTC. Protein sequence: CSARGGGPYEQYF.